These 21 T cell receptor beta chains were sequenced from one sample in a study of shared T cell receptors in the human thymus. Repertoires were generated with immunoSEQ multiplex PCR, while TCRdb's copy carries only in-frame clones and drops some. The profile shows some 400,000 clones, roughly 94% of them singletons. The specimen was thymocytes. These receptors all come from a human donor.

The chain carries TRBV10-2 and TRBJ2-3; 9 bases agree with TRBD2. The V segment lost 8 bases and the J segment 4 bases; nucleotides outside the gene matches: 10. The germline gives CDR1 WSHSY, CDR2 SAAADI. CDR3 length equals 15 residues. CDR3 region: CASASRLADPDTQYF. The CDR3 DNA follows: TGCGCCAGCGCATCGCGACTAGCGGATCCAGATACGCAGTATTTT.

The DNA of the CDR3 is TGTGCCAGTAGTATTGACAACTCTGGGGCCAACGTCCTGACTTTC. As protein: CASSIDNSGANVLTF. The rearrangement uses TRBV19 and TRBJ2-6; no definite D call. CDR1 and CDR2 (germline): LNHDA, SQIVND (reference sequence). The CDR3 has 15 amino acids. With 3 bases removed from V and 0 bases from J, the gap between germline ends came to 6 bases.

This chain uses TRBV19 with TRBJ2-3; 9 nucleotides match TRBD2. The germline gives CDR1 LNHDA, CDR2 SQIVND (reference sequence). After removal of 10 bases from V and 4 bases from J, the junction contained 6 bases not matched to a gene. This CDR3 region has 13 residues. CDR3 sequence (DNA): TGTGCCACCCGGCGGGAGGGGCCAGATACGCAGTATTTT. Translated, it gives CATRREGPDTQYF.

V is TRBV29-1 and J is TRBJ2-1; TRBD1 might be the D (6 bases). Trimming took off 6 bases at V and 6 bases at J, with 18 bases between the two ends. CDR1 is SQVTM and CDR2 is ANQGSEA in the germline V gene. CDR3 length: 14 residues. The chain's CDR3 is CSVQTPDRVNEQFF. CDR3 DNA: TGCAGCGTCCAAACCCCGGACAGAGTCAATGAGCAGTTCTTC.

The genes are TRBV10-3 and TRBJ1-5; D is unclear. Germline V gene lookup returns CDR1 ENHRY and CDR2 SYGVKD. The germline V and J ends were trimmed by 8 bases and 2 bases, with 13 bases remaining between them. The CDR3 loop spans 14 amino acids. CDR3 in amino acids: CAIRDPRGNQPQHF. The CDR3 bases are TGTGCCATCCGGGATCCGAGGGGCAATCAGCCCCAGCATTTT.

The DNA for the CDR3 is TGTGCCAGCAGTGCGTCCTTCCCGGGGGAAACTGAAGCTTTCTTT. Its translation: CASSASFPGETEAFF. The rearrangement joins TRBV28 to TRBJ1-1, with D tentatively TRBD1 (5 bases). The V and J ends lost 5 bases and 5 bases respectively, with 18 bases between them. Germline V gene sequence: CDR1 MDHEN, CDR2 SYDVKM. The CDR3 runs to 15 residues.

The J gene is TRBJ2-7, the V gene TRBV7-9; TRBD1 matches 10 bases. CDR3 length: 16 amino acids. V shed 2 bases, J shed 2 bases, and the junction held 6 bases outside the gene matches. Looked up from germline, CDR1 is SEHNR and CDR2 is FQNEAQ (reference sequence). The DNA of the CDR3 is TGTGCCAGCAGCTTACTCCGGGACAGGGGCCCCTACGAGCAGTACTTC. Protein sequence: CASSLLRDRGPYEQYF.

V gene TRBV11-2 combines with J gene TRBJ2-4; D may be TRBD1 (6 bases). Trimming removed 0 bases from V and 0 bases from J, with 21 bases in between. This CDR3 spans 20 amino acids. Looked up from germline, CDR1 is SGHAT and CDR2 is FQNNGV. In nucleotides, the CDR3 is TGTGCCAGCAGCTTAGATCACCGGGACATCCACAGGTTAGCCAAAAACATTCAGTACTTC. This encodes CASSLDHRDIHRLAKNIQYF.

This chain joins TRBV10-1 and TRBJ2-3; TRBD2 agrees at 11 bases. The CDR3 is made up of 16 amino acids. V was pared by 3 bases and J by 6 bases, with 8 bases of the junction left unmatched. The germline CDR1 and CDR2 sequences are WNHNN and SYGVQD (reference sequence). In DNA, the CDR3 is TGCGCCAGCAGTGACCCTCTAGCGGGAGGACGGGATACGCAGTATTTT. This encodes CASSDPLAGGRDTQYF.

The chain uses TRBV5-1 and TRBJ2-1; TRBD2 aligns across 10 bases. Germline CDR1 reads SGHRS; CDR2 reads YFSETQ. V lost 6 bases to trimming and J lost 0 bases; unmatched junction nucleotides: 9. This CDR3 has 17 amino acids. CDR3 nucleotide sequence: TGCGCCAGCATGAGCGGGAGGGCCCTCGGCTCCTACAATGAGCAGTTCTTC. Encoded protein: CASMSGRALGSYNEQFF.

The J gene is TRBJ2-7, the V gene TRBV4-1; 10 positions agree with TRBD1. Trimming at V came to 1 base and at J to 5 bases, leaving 2 bases not matched to a gene. Looked up from germline, CDR1 is MGHRA and CDR2 is YSYEKL. CDR3 length equals 14 residues. The CDR3 DNA follows: TGCGCCAGCAGCCAAGGACAGGGGGCAGACGAGCAGTACTTC. Translating gives CASSQGQGADEQYF.

The chain links TRBV18 to TRBJ2-7, with 7 positions matching TRBD1. V shed 3 bases, J shed 6 bases, and the junction held 2 bases outside the gene matches. CDR1 KGHSH and CDR2 LQKENI come from the germline V gene. The CDR3 contains 12 residues. CDR3 in amino acids: CASSPDRVEQYF. The CDR3 DNA reads as TGTGCCAGCTCACCCGACAGGGTCGAGCAGTACTTC.

The V call is TRBV11-2, the J call TRBJ1-3, with 7 bases identical to TRBD1. CDR1 SGHAT and CDR2 FQNNGV come from the germline V gene. The CDR3 spans 15 residues. V shed 5 bases and J 2 bases; nucleotides not matched to a gene: 6. The CDR3 protein is CASSTFTGAGNTIYF. The CDR3 DNA follows: TGTGCCAGCAGCACCTTCACAGGGGCTGGAAACACCATATATTTT.

The genes are TRBV18 and TRBJ2-7; TRBD1 aligns across 9 bases. The CDR3 has 16 amino acids. The junction had 7 bases not matched to a gene; V was cut back by 3 bases and J by 1 base. Germline V gene data show CDR1 as KGHSH and CDR2 as LQKENI. The CDR3 coding sequence is TGTGCCAGCTCACCGCCTCCACAGGGGGCGTCCTACGAGCAGTACTTC. Protein: CASSPPPQGASYEQYF.

This clone was recorded once. The V gene is TRBV11-2, the J gene TRBJ2-2; D remains ambiguous. The CDR3 is made up of 13 amino acids. V gave up 2 bases and J gave up 5 bases, with 6 bases separating them. Germline V CDR1 and CDR2: SGHAT, FQNNGV. The CDR3 DNA follows: TGTGCCAGCAGCTTAATGGGGACCGGGGAGCTGTTTTTT. Its translation is CASSLMGTGELFF.

The chain employs TRBV29-1 and TRBJ2-1; weak D call: TRBD2 (7 bases). Germline V CDR1 and CDR2: SQVTM, ANQGSEA. This CDR3 is 13 amino acids long. CDR3: CQFRGAVYNEQFF. The CDR3 DNA reads as TGCCAGTTCCGGGGGGCAGTCTACAATGAGCAGTTCTTC.

V and J are TRBV7-4 and TRBJ2-2; unclear D gene. Looked up from germline, CDR1 is SGHVT and CDR2 is SQSDAQ. This CDR3 is 11 amino acids long. V shed 5 bases and J shed 4 bases, with 2 bases lying between them. CDR3 protein: CASSVTGELFF. DNA of the CDR3: TGTGCCAGCAGCGTCACCGGGGAGCTGTTTTTT.

The chain employs TRBV4-3 and TRBJ2-6; D perhaps matches TRBD1 (6 bases). This CDR3 comprises 17 residues. In germline, CDR1 is LGHNA, CDR2 YSLEER. Between the trimmed V and J ends, which lost 4 bases and 0 bases, there was a span of 13 bases. CDR3 nucleotide sequence: TGCGCCAGCAGCCTCGGGACATTGAGCTCTGGGGCCAACGTCCTGACTTTC. Its translation is CASSLGTLSSGANVLTF.

The chain is built from TRBV27 and TRBJ2-1; 12 positions match TRBD2. J gave up 4 bases and V 5 bases, and 9 bases lay outside the gene matches. The CDR3 consists of 17 residues. Germline CDR1 is MNHEY and CDR2 is SMNVEV (reference sequence). This CDR3 reads CASSPKSLAGGYNEQFF. CDR3 coding DNA: TGTGCCAGCAGTCCTAAATCCCTAGCGGGAGGGTACAATGAGCAGTTCTTC.

The rearrangement links TRBV5-4 to TRBJ1-5, with no clear D. The CDR3 covers 18 residues. The germline CDR1 and CDR2 sequences are SGHNT and YYREEE (reference sequence). The V end was cut by 4 bases, the J end by 3 bases, with 23 bases between. The CDR3 region has the DNA TGTGCCAGCAGCAACCCCCTGGTGGAGATCTCGTACAATCAGCCCCAGCATTTT. Translated, it gives CASSNPLVEISYNQPQHF.

This chain connects TRBV6-4 to TRBJ2-2; D may correspond to TRBD1 or TRBD2 (5 bases each). The CDR3 spans 13 residues. Germline V lookup: CDR1 MRHNA, CDR2 SNTAGT. V was clipped by 6 bases and J by 4 bases, with 9 bases between them. The CDR3 is CASSTGPTGELFF. The CDR3 bases are TGTGCCAGCAGCACGGGACCCACCGGGGAGCTGTTTTTT.